The source of this T cell receptor beta chain is a study of response to subunit inactivated influenza vaccine. Notes on the study in general: Seasonal influenza vaccination, on each occasion, was suggested by the authors to recruit few new T cells.

One entry per CDR3 protein results from TCRdb running MiXCR on the RT-PCR reads. The sample has about half a million distinct CDR3 sequences; roughly 27% are singletons. Per the germline V gene, CDR1 is ENHRY and CDR2 is SYGVKD. The CDR3 extends over 16 amino acids. The V end was cut by 0 bases, the J end by 1 base, with 9 bases between. A word on this clonotype: No antigen is known for it.

The rearrangement joins TRBV10-3 to TRBJ2-2; D ambiguous. The sample here was CD4+ T cells sorted from PBMCs, taken more than 4 days after vaccination. This TCR was sampled from a man in his fifties who received an inactivated influenza vaccine. The CDR3 nucleotides read TGTGCCATCAGTGAGTCATCGAGTCAGAACACCGGGGAGCTGTTTTTT. Translation gives CAISESSSQNTGELFF.